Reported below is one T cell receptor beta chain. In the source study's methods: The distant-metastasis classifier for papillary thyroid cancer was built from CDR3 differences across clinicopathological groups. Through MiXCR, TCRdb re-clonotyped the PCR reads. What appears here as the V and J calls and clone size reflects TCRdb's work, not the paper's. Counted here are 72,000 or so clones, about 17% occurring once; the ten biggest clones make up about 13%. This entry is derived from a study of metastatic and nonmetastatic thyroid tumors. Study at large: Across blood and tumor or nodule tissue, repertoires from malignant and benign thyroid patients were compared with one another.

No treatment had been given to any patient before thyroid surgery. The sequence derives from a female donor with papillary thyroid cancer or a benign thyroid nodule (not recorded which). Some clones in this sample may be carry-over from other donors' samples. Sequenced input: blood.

The CDR3 sequence: CASSPGQADVNIQYF. DNA for the CDR3: TGTGCCAGCAGTCCAGGACAGGCGGACGTAAACATTCAGTACTTC. The chain is built from TRBV12-3 or TRBV12-4 and TRBJ2-4; the match to TRBD1 covers 7 bases. This CDR3 comprises 15 residues. Germline trimming cut 5 bases from V and 6 bases from J; bases unmatched to any gene: 10.